This T cell receptor beta chain was sequenced in a study of T cells after yellow fever vaccination. Study overall: Libraries from low-cell-number fractions were prepared with the SMART-Seq v4 Ultra Low Input RNA kit. The study, taken as a whole, reports: Sorted repertoires could include abundant contaminating clonotypes from bulk cells. Booster samples showed a return of most primary-vaccination clones (about 97% CD4, approximately 88% CD8).

TCRdb ran MiXCR on the 5' RACE reads and lists one entry per CDR3 protein. The sample yields some 300,000 distinct CDR3 sequences, 7% to 10% seen once. Of note for this clonotype: What it recognizes is unknown.

CDR3 length: 12 amino acids. V lost 3 bases and J 6 bases, leaving 11 bases between the germline ends. The germline V gene encodes CDR1 SQVTM and CDR2 ANQGSEA. This receptor was obtained from a man aged 18 to 35 who received the YFV17D yellow fever vaccine. The sample here was PBMCs, taken about 41 days after the first yellow fever vaccination. This sequence joins TRBV29-1 and TRBJ2-5, with D possibly matching TRBD2 (6 bases). The DNA of the CDR3 is TGCAGCGTTGATATAGGGAGGCAGACCCAGTACTTC. Residues: CSVDIGRQTQYF.